The 14 T cell receptor beta chains given below trace back to one sample, sequenced in a study of tumor-infiltrating lymphocytes in primary liver carcinoma. The researchers produced TCR beta cDNA from 450 to 600 ng total RNA with a constant-region primer. Three-round nested multiplex PCR performed with slightly modified ARM-PCR produced the TCR beta libraries. In the first two PCR rounds, TRBV1-TRBV30 forward primers were paired with a C-beta reverse primer, and each round lasted roughly 9 cycles. MiXCR, applied by TCRdb to the multiplex PCR reads, yields one record per CDR3 protein. The table includes a few hundred thousand distinct CDR3 sequences, 58% detected once. Germline DNA was also extracted, and blood RNA was taken from unsorted whole blood. Material for sequencing was peripheral blood. These receptors came from a woman in her twenties or thirties with primary liver carcinoma and hepatitis B virus infection.

This clonotype has just one count. This sequence joins TRBV6-2 or TRBV6-3 and TRBJ2-1; no clear D gene. Germline CDR1 is MNHEY and CDR2 is SVGEGT. There are 15 residues in the CDR3. V lost 2 bases, J lost 8 bases, and 16 bases lay in between. The CDR3 nucleotides read TGTGCCAGCAGTTACGACTCAATATCCATTCATGAGCAGTTCTTC. Translation: CASSYDSISIHEQFF.

In its sample, this clonotype was seen many times. V is TRBV12-3 or TRBV12-4 and J is TRBJ2-1; the match to TRBD2 covers 8 bases. The CDR3 runs 17 residues. The V and J ends lost 5 bases and 2 bases, in that order; junction bases with no gene match: 11. The CDR3 DNA reads TGTGCCAGCAGTCCCAGTTGGGCTAGCGGGCCCTACAATGAGCAGTTCTTC. Translated, it gives CASSPSWASGPYNEQFF.

In regard to this clonotype: The conserved phenylalanine or tryptophan is not found at the CDR3 terminus, so this likely reflects a read error. The CDR3 DNA reads as TGCGCCAGCAGTGAATCCGGGAACTACGAGCAGTACTCC. Protein: CASSESGNYEQYS. The rearrangement joins TRBV10-1 to TRBJ2-7; maybe TRBD2 (5 bases). The germline V and J ends were trimmed by 3 bases and 3 bases, with 9 bases remaining between them. Germline lookup yields CDR1 WNHNN and CDR2 SYGVQD (reference sequence). The CDR3 spans 13 residues.

For this clonotype: Likely a read error: the CDR3 ends without its conserved phenylalanine or tryptophan. The limits of the CDR3 on the DNA are not certain, so only TCRdb's listed CDR3 is given. The chain's CDR3 is CASSLESSGANVLTS. The V call is TRBV11-2, the J call TRBJ2-6. The CDR3 length is 15 residues, termini included. Germline loops: CDR1 SGHAT, CDR2 FQNNGV.

As to this clonotype: This may arise from a read error, as a much more abundant clone is one base away. This rearrangement joins TRBV6-5 to TRBJ1-2; D call uncertain. The CDR3 is 13 amino acids. The germline CDR1 and CDR2 sequences are MNHEY and SVGAGI. V was cut by 4 bases and J by 1 base, with 7 bases left in between. CDR3 sequence: CASSCEGNYGYTF. The CDR3 DNA reads as TGTGCCAGCAGTTGCGAGGGTAACTATGGCTACACCTTC.

Remarks on this clonotype: The junction differs from germline at one of its ends, possibly a read error. The chain uses TRBV7-8 and TRBJ2-2, with D maybe TRBD2 (6 bases). The length of the CDR3 is 15 residues. The V gene's germline CDR1 is SGHVS and CDR2 FQNEAQ. The CDR3: CASRRAGRVTRELFF. CDR3 in DNA: TGTGCCAGTAGGAGGGCGGGAAGAGTCACCAGGGAGCTGTTTTTT.

Many counts were recorded for this clonotype. This rearrangement joins TRBV5-6 to TRBJ1-1; D is unresolved. CDR1 and CDR2 from the germline V gene are SGHDT and YYEEEE. V was trimmed by 0 bases and J by 2 bases, leaving 8 bases between them. The CDR3 runs 14 residues. The CDR3 DNA follows: TGTGCCAGCAGCTTGGCCCAAATTAACACTGAAGCTTTCTTT. Residues: CASSLAQINTEAFF.

The V call is TRBV7-8, the J call TRBJ2-5, with D perhaps matching TRBD1 or TRBD2 (5 bases each). The CDR3 runs 15 residues. V gave up 4 bases and J gave up 5 bases, with 17 bases separating them. Germline V gene lookup returns CDR1 SGHVS and CDR2 FQNEAQ. DNA for the CDR3: TGTGCCAGCAGCTCTAGGCCCTTGGGGGTGGAGACCCAGTACTTC. Its protein product is CASSSRPLGVETQYF. The whole variable domain, remainder taken from reference TRBV7-8 and TRBJ2-5, is GAGVSQSPRYKVAKRGQDVALRCDPISGHVSLFWYQQALGQGPEFLTYFQNEAQLDKSGLPSDRFFAERPEGSVSTLKIQRTQQEDSAVYLCASSSRPLGVETQYFGPGTRLLVL.

A remark on this clonotype: A much larger clone sits a single nucleotide away, making a read error possible. The missing conserved phenylalanine or tryptophan at the end of this CDR3 makes a read error likely. This chain joins TRBV29-1 and TRBJ1-2; D remains ambiguous. Germline-derived CDR1 and CDR2 are SQVTM and ANQGSEA. This CDR3 has 11 residues. Trimming removed 2 bases at V and 10 bases at J, with 11 bases between. This chain's CDR3 is CSVEYTRSYTL. CDR3 nucleotide sequence: TGCAGCGTTGAATATACGCGGTCCTACACCTTA.

Turning to this clonotype: A read error is likely, as this CDR3 ends without the conserved phenylalanine or tryptophan. The chain is built from TRBV29-1 and TRBJ2-3; D remains unclear. Germline V gene lookup returns CDR1 SQVTM and CDR2 ANQGSEA. V lost 4 bases and J lost 2, with 10 bases in between. CDR3 length: 13 amino acids. CDR3 sequence: CSVGTRLTDTQYY. In nucleotides, the CDR3 is TGCAGCGTTGGTACCCGTCTCACAGATACGCAGTATTAT.

This clonotype has a single count. Given a much more abundant clone one base away, this may be a read error. Because the CDR3 is missing its conserved closing phenylalanine or tryptophan, this is likely a read error. This chain connects TRBV29-1 to TRBJ2-1, with 7 bases identical to TRBD1. With V trimmed by 5 bases and J by 7 bases, 8 bases remained unmatched. CDR3 length: 13 residues. Germline CDR1 SQVTM, CDR2 ANQGSEA. The CDR3 nucleotides are TGCAGCGTTAAAGGGGGCATTAGGAATGAGCAGTTCTTA. Translating gives CSVKGGIRNEQFL.

This clonotype was seen a single time. V is TRBV11-3 and J is TRBJ2-1, with 10 bases matching TRBD1. Trimming removed 9 bases from V and 5 bases from J; junction bases left unmatched: 10. Germline V gives CDR1 SGHNT, CDR2 YENEEA. This CDR3 region has 15 residues. Here the CDR3 reads CASSLDRGRDNEQFF. The CDR3 nucleotides read TGTGCCAGTAGCCTTGACAGGGGGCGCGACAATGAGCAGTTCTTC. The full variable domain, in which reference TRBV11-3 and TRBJ2-1 provide the parts outside the CDR3, is EAGVVQSPRYKIIEKKQPVAFWCNPISGHNTLYWYLQNLGQGPELLIRYENEEAVDDSQLPKDRFSAERLKGVDSTLKIQPAELGDSAVYLCASSLDRGRDNEQFFGPGTRLTVL.

The chain recombines TRBV28 with TRBJ2-1; tentative D call: TRBD1 (6 bases). This CDR3 is 18 amino acids long. From germline, CDR1 is MDHEN and CDR2 SYDVKM. The ends were cut back, 4 bases at V and 6 bases at J, with 25 bases in the middle. CDR3 protein: CASSSPLPGHGALNEQFF. As DNA, the CDR3 is TGTGCCAGCAGTTCCCCCCTTCCGGGACATGGCGCACTCAATGAGCAGTTCTTC.

On this clonotype: One end of the junction varies from germline; a read error may be responsible. The J gene is TRBJ2-3, the V gene TRBV6-2 or TRBV6-3; 8 bases are shared with TRBD1. The CDR3 consists of 15 residues. Germline lookup yields CDR1 MNHEY and CDR2 SVGEGT. The CDR3: CASSYSWQGADTHYF. CDR3 nucleotides: TGTGCCAGCAGTTACTCTTGGCAGGGGGCGGATACGCACTATTTT.